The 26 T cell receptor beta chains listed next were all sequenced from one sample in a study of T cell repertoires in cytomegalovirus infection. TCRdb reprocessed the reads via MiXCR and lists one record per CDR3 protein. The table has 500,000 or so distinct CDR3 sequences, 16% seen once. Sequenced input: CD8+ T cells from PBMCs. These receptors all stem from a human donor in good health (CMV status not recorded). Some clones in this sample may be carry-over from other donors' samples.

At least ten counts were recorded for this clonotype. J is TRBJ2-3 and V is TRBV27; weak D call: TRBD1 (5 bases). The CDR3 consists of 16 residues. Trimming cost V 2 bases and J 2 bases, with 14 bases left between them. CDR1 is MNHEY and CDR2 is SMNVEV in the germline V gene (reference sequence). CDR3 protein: CASSLVRGLNTDTQYF. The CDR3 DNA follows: TGTGCCAGCAGTTTAGTAAGGGGCTTGAACACAGATACGCAGTATTTT.

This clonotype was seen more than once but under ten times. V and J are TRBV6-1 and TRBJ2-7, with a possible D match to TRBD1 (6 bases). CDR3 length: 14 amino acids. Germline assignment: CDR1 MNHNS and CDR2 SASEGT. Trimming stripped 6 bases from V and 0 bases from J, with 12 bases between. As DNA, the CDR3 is TGTGCCAGCAGGGACGGGACAATCTCCTACGAGCAGTACTTC. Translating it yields CASRDGTISYEQYF.

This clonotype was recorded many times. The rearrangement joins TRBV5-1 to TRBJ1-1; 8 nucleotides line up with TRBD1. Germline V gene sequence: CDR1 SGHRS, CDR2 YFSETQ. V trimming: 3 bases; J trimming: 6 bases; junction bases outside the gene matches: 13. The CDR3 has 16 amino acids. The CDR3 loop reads CASSSSQGAHGSEAFF. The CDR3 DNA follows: TGCGCCAGCAGCTCATCCCAGGGGGCGCACGGATCTGAAGCTTTCTTT.

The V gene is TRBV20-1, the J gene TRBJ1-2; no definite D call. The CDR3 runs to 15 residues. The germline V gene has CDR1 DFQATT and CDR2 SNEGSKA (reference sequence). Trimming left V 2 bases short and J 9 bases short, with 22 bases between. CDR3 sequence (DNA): TGCAGTGCTAGATTTGGCAGAGAATCCTCAGTAAGCTACACCTTC. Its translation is CSARFGRESSVSYTF.

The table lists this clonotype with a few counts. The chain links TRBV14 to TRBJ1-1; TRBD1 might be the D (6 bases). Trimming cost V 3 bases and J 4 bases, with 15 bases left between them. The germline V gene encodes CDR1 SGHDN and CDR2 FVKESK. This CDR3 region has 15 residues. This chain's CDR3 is CASSQEQGDGTEAFF. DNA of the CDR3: TGTGCCAGCAGCCAGGAACAGGGAGACGGCACTGAAGCTTTCTTT.

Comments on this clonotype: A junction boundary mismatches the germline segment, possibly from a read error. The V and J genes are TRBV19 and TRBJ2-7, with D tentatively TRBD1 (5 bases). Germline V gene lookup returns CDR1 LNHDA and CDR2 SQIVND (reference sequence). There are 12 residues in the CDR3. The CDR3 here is CASSAPVAGWHF. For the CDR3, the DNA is TGTGCCAGTAGTGCCCCCGTGGCAGGGTGGCACTTC.

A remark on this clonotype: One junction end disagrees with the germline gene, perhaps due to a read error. The CDR3 DNA reads as TGTGCAAGCAGCTCAGTAGCACTCGGGTCTCGAGATACGCAGTATTTT. Residues: CASSSVALGSRDTQYF. The rearrangement joins TRBV7-2 to TRBJ2-3; no reliable D call. Germline loops: CDR1 SGHTA, CDR2 FQGNSA. The CDR3 has 16 residues.

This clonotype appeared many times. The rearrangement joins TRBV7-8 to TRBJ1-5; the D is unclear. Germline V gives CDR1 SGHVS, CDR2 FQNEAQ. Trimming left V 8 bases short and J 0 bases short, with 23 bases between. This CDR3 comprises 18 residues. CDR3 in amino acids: CASAATTARYHSNQPQHF. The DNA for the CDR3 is TGTGCCAGCGCAGCCACCACTGCCAGGTACCATAGCAATCAGCCCCAGCATTTT.

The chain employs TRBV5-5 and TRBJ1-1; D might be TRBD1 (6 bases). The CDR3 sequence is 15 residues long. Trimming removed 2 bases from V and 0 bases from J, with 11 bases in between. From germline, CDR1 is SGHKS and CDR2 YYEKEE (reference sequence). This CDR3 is CASSLTGTLNTEAFF. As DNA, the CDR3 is TGTGCCAGCAGCTTAACCGGGACACTGAACACTGAAGCTTTCTTT.

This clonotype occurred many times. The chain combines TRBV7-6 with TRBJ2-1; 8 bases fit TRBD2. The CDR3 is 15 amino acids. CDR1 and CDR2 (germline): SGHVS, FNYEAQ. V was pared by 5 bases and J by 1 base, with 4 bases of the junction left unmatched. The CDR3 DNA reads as TGTGCCAGCAGCGTTAGCGGGACGTCCTACAATGAGCAGTTCTTC. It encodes CASSVSGTSYNEQFF.

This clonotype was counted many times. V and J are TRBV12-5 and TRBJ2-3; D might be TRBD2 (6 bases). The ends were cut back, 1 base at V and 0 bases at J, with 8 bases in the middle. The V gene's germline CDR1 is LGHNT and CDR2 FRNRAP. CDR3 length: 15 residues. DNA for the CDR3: TGTGCTAGTGGTTTGGGTGGGACTAGCACAGATACGCAGTATTTT. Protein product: CASGLGGTSTDTQYF.

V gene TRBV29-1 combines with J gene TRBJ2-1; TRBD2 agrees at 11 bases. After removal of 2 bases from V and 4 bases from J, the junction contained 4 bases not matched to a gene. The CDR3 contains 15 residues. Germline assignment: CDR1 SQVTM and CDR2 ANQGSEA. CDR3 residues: CSVEIAGGIYNEQFF. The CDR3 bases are TGCAGCGTTGAAATAGCGGGAGGGATTTACAATGAGCAGTTCTTC.

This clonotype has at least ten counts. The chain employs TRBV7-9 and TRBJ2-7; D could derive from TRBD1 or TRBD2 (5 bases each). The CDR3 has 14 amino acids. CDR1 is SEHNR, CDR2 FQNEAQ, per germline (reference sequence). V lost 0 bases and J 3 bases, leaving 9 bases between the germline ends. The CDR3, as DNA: TGTGCCAGCAGCTTAGCGACAGAGGGCTACGAGCAGTACTTC. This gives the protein CASSLATEGYEQYF. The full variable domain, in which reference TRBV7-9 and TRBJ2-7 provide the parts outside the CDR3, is DTGVSQNPRHKITKRGQNVTFRCDPISEHNRLYWYRQTLGQGPEFLTYFQNEAQLEKSRLLSDRFSAERPKGSFSTLEIQRTEQGDSAMYLCASSLATEGYEQYFGPGTRLTVT.

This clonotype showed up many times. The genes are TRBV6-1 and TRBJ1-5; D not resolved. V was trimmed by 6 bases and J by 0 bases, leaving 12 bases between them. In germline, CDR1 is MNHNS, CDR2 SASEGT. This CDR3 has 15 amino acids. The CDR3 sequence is CASRGDIFSNQPQHF. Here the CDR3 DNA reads TGTGCCAGCAGGGGAGACATTTTTAGCAATCAGCCCCAGCATTTT.

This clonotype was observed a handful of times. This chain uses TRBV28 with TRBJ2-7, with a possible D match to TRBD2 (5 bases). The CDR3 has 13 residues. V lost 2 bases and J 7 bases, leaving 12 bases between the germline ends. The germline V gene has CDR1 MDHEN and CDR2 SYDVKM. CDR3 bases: TGTGCCAGCAGTTTAGGGCCGGGATATGAGCAGTACTTC. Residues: CASSLGPGYEQYF.

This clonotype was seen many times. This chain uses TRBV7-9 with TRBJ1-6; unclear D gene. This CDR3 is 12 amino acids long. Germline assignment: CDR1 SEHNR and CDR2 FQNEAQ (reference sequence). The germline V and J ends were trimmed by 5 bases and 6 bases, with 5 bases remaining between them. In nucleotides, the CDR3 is TGTGCCAGCAGCCCCCGTAATTCACCCCTCCACTTT. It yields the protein CASSPRNSPLHF. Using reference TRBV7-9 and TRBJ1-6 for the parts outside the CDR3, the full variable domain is DTGVSQNPRHKITKRGQNVTFRCDPISEHNRLYWYRQTLGQGPEFLTYFQNEAQLEKSRLLSDRFSAERPKGSFSTLEIQRTEQGDSAMYLCASSPRNSPLHFGNGTRLTVT.

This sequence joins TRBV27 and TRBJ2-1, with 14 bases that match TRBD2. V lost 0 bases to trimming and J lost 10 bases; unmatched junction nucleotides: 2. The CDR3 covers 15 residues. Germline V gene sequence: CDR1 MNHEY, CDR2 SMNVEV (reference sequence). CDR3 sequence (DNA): TGTGCCAGCAGTTTATCCAGGACTAGCGGGAGGGAGCAGTTCTTC. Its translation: CASSLSRTSGREQFF.

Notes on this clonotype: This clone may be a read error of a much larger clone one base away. CDR3 bases: TGTGCCAGCACCTGGGGACAGGGGTTTCACGAGCAGTACTTC. It specifies CASTWGQGFHEQYF. This chain joins TRBV6-6 and TRBJ2-7; 10 nucleotides agree with TRBD1. CDR1 and CDR2 from the germline V gene are MNHNY and SVGAGI (reference sequence). The V segment lost 7 bases and the J segment 5 bases; nucleotides outside the gene matches: 8. The CDR3 runs 14 residues.

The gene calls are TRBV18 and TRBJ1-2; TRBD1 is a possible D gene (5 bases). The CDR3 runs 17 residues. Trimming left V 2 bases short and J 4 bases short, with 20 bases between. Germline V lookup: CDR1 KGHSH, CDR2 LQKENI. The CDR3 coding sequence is TGTGCCAGCTCACCAGTTGGGACCGCGACACCTATCTATGGCTACACCTTC. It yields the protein CASSPVGTATPIYGYTF.

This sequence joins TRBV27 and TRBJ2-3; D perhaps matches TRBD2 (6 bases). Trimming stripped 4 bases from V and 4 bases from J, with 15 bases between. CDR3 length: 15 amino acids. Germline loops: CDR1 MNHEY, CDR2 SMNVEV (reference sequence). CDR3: CASSSPSTSSDTQYF. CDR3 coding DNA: TGTGCCAGCAGTTCCCCCTCGACTAGTTCAGATACGCAGTATTTT.

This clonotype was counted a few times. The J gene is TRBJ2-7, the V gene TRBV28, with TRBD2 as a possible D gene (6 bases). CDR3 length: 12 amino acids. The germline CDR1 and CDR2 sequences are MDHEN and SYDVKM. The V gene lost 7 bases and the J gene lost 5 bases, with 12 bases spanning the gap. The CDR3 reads CASKPTRDEQYF. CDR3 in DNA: TGTGCCAGCAAACCGACTAGGGACGAGCAGTACTTC. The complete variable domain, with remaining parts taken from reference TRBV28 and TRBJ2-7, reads DVKVTQSSRYLVKRTGEKVFLECVQDMDHENMFWYRQDPGLGLRLIYFSYDVKMKEKGDIPEGYSVSREKKERFSLILESASTNQTSMYLCASKPTRDEQYFGPGTRLTVT.

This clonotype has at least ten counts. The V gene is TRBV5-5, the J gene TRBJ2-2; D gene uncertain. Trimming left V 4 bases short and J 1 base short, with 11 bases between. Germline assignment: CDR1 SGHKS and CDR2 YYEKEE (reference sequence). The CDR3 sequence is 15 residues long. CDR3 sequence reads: CASSPFWGNTGELFF. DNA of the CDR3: TGTGCCAGCAGCCCCTTCTGGGGGAACACCGGGGAGCTGTTTTTT.

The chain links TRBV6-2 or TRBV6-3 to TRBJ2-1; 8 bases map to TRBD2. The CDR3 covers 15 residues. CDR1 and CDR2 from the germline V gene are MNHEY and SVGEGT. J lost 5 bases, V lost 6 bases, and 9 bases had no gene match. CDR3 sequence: CASRHLAGGHNEQFF. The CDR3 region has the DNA TGTGCCAGCAGACACCTCGCGGGAGGTCACAATGAGCAGTTCTTC.

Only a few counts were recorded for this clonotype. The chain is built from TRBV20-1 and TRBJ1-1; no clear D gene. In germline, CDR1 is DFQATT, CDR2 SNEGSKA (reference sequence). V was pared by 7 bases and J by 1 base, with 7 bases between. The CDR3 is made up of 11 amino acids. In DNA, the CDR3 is TGCAGTGGGTTGGAGAACACTGAAGCTTTCTTT. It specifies CSGLENTEAFF.

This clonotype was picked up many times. The chain's CDR3 is CASSTPGQPQHF. The CDR3 DNA is TGTGCCAGCAGTACACCGGGTCAGCCCCAGCATTTT. This chain connects TRBV27 to TRBJ1-5; D is undetermined. V was cut by 5 bases and J by 6 bases, with 8 bases left in between. Germline CDR1 is MNHEY and CDR2 is SMNVEV (reference sequence). This CDR3 contains 12 residues.

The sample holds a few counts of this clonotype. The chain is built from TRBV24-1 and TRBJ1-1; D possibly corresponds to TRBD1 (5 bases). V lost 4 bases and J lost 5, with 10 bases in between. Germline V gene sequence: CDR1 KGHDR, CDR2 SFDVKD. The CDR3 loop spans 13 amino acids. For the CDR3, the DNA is TGTGCCACCAGTGACGCAGACAGTACTGAAGCTTTCTTT. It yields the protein CATSDADSTEAFF.